The entry below gives a single TCR beta chain sequence along with its context. Antigen specificity is unknown. Here the CDR3 omits its conserved ending phenylalanine or tryptophan, so a read error is the likely source. A modified ARM-PCR protocol with three rounds of nested PCR amplified TCRbeta. TCRdb called the multiplex PCR reads again in MiXCR, with one record for every CDR3 protein. In the table there are 65,000 to 90,000 distinct CDR3 sequences, around 65% of which are singletons. The data derive from a study of tumor and adjacent non-tumor tissue in lung cancer. Study in general: The patients, 10 or so men and roughly 5 women, were about 30 to 85 with stage I to III disease. Each sample yielded around 4.2 million productive TCRbeta reads on average.

CDR3 size: 15 residues. V shed 2 bases and J shed 4 bases, with 9 bases lying between them. Germline V lookup: CDR1 MNHNY, CDR2 SVGAGI (reference sequence). Whole-study findings and limits: Patients with more diverse tumor TCRs had worse survival.

RNA was extracted from bulk tissue without any cell sorting. Sequencing input: lung tumor tissue. The J gene is TRBJ2-6, the V gene TRBV6-6; no firm D call. The clonotype comes from a woman between 70 and 85 years old with non-small cell lung cancer. The CDR3 DNA is TGTGCCAGCAGTTACAGCGCGGCAGGGGCCAACGTCCTGACTATA. Encoded protein: CASSYSAAGANVLTI.